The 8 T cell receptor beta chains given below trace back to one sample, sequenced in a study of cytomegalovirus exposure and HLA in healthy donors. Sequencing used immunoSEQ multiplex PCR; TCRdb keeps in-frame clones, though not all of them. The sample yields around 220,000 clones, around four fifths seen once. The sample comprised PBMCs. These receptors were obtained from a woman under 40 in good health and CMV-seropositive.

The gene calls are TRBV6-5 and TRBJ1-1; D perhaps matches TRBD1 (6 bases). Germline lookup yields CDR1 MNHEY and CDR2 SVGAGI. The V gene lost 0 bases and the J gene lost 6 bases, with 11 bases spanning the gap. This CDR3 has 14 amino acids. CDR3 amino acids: CASSYSRRGSEAFF. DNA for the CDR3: TGTGCCAGCAGTTACTCGCGGAGGGGGTCTGAAGCTTTCTTT.

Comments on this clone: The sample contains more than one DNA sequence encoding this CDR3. The CDR3: CASSHIQETQYF. CDR3 sequence (DNA): TGCGCCAGCAGCCACATCCAAGAGACCCAGTACTTC. The chain joins TRBV4-1 to TRBJ2-5; D not certain. CDR1 and CDR2 (germline): MGHRA, YSYEKL. The CDR3 runs to 12 residues. V lost 3 bases to trimming and J lost 1 base, with 3 bases between them.

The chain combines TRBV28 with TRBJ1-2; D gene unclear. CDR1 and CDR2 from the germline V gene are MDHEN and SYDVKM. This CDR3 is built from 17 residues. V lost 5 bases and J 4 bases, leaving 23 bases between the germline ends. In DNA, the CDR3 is TGTGCCAGCAGTCCTAAGTACGGACGGCGCCTTTTCTATGGCTACACCTTC. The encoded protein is CASSPKYGRRLFYGYTF.

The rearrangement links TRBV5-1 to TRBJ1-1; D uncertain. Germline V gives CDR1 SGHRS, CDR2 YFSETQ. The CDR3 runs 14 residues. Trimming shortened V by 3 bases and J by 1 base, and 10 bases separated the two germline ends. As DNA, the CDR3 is TGCGCCAGCAGCTCGAGACACCAGAACACTGAAGCTTTCTTT. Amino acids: CASSSRHQNTEAFF.

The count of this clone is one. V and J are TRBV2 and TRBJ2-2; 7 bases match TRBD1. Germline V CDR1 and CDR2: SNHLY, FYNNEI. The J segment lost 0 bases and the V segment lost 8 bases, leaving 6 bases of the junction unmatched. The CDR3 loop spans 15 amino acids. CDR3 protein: CASQRGQPNTGELFF. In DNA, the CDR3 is TGTGCCAGCCAGAGGGGACAGCCGAACACCGGGGAGCTGTTTTTT. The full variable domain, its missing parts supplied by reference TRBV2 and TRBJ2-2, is EPEVTQTPSHQVTQMGQEVILRCVPISNHLYFYWYRQILGQKVEFLVSFYNNEISEKSEIFDDQFSVERPDGSNFTLKIRSTKLEDSAMYFCASQRGQPNTGELFFGEGSRLTVL.

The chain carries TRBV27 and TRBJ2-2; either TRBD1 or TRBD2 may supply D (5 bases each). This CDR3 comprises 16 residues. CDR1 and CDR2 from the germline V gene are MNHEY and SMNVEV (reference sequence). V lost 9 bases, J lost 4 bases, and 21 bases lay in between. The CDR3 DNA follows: TGTGCCAGTTACAAGCCGGGACCGCACGCCACCGGGGAGCTGTTTTTT. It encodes CASYKPGPHATGELFF.

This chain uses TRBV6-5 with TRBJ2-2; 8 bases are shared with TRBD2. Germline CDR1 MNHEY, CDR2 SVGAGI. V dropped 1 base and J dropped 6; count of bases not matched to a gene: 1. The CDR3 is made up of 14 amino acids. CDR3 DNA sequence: TGTGCCAGCAGTTACTTCGGGAGGGCCGGGGAGCTGTTTTTT. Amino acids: CASSYFGRAGELFF.

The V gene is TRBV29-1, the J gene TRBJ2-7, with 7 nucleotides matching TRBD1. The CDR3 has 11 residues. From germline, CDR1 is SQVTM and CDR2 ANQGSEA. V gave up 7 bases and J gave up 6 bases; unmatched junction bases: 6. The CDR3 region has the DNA TGCAGCGGGGACAGTGGTGGCGAGCAGTACTTC. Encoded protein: CSGDSGGEQYF.